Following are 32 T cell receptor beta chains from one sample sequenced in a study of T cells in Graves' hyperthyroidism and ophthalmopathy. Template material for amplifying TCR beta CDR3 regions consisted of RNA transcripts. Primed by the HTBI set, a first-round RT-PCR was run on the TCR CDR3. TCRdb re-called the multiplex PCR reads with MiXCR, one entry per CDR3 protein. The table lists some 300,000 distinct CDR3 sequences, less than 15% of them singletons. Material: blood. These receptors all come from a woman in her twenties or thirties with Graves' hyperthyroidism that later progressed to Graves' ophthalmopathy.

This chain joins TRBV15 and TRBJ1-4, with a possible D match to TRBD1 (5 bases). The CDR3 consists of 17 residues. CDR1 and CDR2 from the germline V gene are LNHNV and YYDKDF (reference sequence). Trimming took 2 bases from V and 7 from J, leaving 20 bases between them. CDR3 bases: TGTGCCACCAGCAGAAATTCTCCCGGGACCCCCCGTGAAAAACTGTTTTTT. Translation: CATSRNSPGTPREKLFF. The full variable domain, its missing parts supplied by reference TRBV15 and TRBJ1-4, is DAMVIQNPRYQVTQFGKPVTLSCSQTLNHNVMYWYQQKSSQAPKLLFHYYDKDFNNEADTPDNFQSRRPNTSFCFLDIRSPGLGDTAMYLCATSRNSPGTPREKLFFGSGTQLSVL.

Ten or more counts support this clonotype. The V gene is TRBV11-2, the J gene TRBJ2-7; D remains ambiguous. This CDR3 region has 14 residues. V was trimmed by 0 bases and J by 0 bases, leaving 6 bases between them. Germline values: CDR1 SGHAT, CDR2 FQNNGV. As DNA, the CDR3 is TGTGCCAGCAGCTTAGAGCTCAGCTCCTACGAGCAGTACTTC. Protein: CASSLELSSYEQYF.

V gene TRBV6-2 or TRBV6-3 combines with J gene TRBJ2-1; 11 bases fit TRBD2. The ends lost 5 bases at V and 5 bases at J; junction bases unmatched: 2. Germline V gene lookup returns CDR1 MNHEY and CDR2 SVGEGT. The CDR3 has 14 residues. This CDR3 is CASSGTSGDNEQFF. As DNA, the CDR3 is TGTGCCAGCAGTGGGACTAGCGGCGACAATGAGCAGTTCTTC.

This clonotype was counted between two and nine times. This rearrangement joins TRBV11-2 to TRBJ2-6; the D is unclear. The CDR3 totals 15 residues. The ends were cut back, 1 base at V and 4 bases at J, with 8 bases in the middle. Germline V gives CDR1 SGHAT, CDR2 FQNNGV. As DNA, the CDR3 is TGTGCCAGCAGCTTAGTGGTATGGGGGGCCAACGTCCTGACTTTC. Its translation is CASSLVVWGANVLTF.

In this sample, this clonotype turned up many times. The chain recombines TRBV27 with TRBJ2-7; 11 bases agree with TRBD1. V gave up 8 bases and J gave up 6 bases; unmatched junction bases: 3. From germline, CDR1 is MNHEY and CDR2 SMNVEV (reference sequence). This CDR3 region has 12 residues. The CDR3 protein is CASGDRGGEQYF. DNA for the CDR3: TGTGCCAGCGGGGACAGGGGGGGCGAGCAGTACTTC.

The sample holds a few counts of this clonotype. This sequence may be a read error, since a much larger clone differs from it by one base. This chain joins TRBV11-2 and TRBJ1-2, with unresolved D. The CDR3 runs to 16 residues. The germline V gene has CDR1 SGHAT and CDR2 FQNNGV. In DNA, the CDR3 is TGTGCCAGCAACTTACCATTAAAGGACGGATTCTATGGCTACACCTTC. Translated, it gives CASNLPLKDGFYGYTF.

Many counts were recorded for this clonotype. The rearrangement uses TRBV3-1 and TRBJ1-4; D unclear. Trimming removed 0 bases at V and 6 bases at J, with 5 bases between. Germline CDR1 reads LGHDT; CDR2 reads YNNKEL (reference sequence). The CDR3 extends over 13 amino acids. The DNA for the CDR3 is TGTGCCAGCAGCCAAGAGCCGTATGAAAAACTGTTTTTT. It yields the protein CASSQEPYEKLFF.

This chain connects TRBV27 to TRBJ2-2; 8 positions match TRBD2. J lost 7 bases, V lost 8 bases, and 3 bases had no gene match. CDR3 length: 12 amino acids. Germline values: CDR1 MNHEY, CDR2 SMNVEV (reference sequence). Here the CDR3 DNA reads TGTGCCAGCCGGGGGGGGGACGGGGAGCTGTTTTTT. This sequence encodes CASRGGDGELFF.

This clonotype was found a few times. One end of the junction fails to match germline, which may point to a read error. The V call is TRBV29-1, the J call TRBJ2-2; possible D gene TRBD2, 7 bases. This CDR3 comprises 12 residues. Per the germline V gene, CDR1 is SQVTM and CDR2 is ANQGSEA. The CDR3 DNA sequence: TGTAGCGTGGGGGGGCGGGCCGGGGAGCTGTTTTTT. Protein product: CSVGGRAGELFF.

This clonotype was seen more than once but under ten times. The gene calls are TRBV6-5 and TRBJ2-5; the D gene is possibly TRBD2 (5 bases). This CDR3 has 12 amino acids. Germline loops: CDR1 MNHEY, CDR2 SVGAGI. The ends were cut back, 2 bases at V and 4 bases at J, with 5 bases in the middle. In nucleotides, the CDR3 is TGTGCCAGCAGTTACGAGGGAGAGACCCAGTACTTC. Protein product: CASSYEGETQYF.

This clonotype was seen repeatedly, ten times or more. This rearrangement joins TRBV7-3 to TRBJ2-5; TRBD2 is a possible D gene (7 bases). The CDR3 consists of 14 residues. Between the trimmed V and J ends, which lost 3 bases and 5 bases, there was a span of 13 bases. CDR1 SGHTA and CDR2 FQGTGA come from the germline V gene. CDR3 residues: CASSLGGRRETQYF. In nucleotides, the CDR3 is TGTGCCAGCAGCTTGGGGGGGCGGCGGGAGACCCAGTACTTC.

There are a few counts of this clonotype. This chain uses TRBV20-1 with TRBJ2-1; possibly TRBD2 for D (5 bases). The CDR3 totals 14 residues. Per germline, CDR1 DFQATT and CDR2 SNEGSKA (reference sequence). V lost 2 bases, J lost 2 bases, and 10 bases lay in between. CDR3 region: CSARRGSPYNEQFF. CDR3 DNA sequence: TGCAGTGCTAGACGTGGGAGTCCCTACAATGAGCAGTTCTTC.

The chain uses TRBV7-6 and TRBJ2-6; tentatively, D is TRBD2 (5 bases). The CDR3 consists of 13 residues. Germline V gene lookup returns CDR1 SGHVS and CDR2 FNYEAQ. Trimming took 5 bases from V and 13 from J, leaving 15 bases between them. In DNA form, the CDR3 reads TGTGCCAGCAGCCCCCGAGGGAGACCTGTCCTGACTTTC. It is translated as CASSPRGRPVLTF.

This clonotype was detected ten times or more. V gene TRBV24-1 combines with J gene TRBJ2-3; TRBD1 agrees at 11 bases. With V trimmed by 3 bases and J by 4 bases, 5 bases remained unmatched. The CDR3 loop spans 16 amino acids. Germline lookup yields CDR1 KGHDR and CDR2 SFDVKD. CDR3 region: CATSDADRGLADTQYF. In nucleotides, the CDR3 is TGTGCCACCAGTGATGCGGACAGGGGGCTCGCAGATACGCAGTATTTT.

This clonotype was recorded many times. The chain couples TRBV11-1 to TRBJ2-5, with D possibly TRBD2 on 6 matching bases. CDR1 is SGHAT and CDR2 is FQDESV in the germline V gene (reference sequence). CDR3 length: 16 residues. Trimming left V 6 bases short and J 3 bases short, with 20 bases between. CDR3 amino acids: CASSKRLVGTKETQYF. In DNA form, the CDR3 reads TGTGCCAGCAGTAAGAGACTAGTGGGAACCAAAGAGACCCAGTACTTC.

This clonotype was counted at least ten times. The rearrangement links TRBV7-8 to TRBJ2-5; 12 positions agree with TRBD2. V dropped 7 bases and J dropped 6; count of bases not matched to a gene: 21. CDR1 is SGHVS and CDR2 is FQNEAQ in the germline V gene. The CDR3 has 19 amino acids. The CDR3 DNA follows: TGTGCCAGCACCAAATCCCGGACTAGCGGGATAGGGGGCGGAAAGACCCAGTACTTC. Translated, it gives CASTKSRTSGIGGGKTQYF.

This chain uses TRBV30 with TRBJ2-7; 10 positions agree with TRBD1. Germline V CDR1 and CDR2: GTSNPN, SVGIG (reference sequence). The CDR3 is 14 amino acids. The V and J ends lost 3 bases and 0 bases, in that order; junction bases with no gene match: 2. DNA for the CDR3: TGTGCCTGGAGGAGGACAGGGGGCTCCTACGAGCAGTACTTC. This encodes CAWRRTGGSYEQYF.

The CDR3 DNA is TGTGCCAGCAGTAATGAAGGGACAGGGGGCCTTGGCTACACCTTC. Residues: CASSNEGTGGLGYTF. This sequence joins TRBV6-4 and TRBJ1-2, with 12 bases identical to TRBD1. The CDR3 runs 15 residues. Germline V gene lookup returns CDR1 MRHNA and CDR2 SNTAGT. J gave up 7 bases and V 5 bases, and 8 bases lay outside the gene matches.

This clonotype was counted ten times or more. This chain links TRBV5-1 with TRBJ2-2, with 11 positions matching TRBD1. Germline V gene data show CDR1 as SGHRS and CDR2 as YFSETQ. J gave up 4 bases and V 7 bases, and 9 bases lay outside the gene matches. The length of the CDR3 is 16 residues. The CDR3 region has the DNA TGCGCCAGCTTCCATCCCGGGACAGGGGGCACCGGGGAGCTGTTTTTT. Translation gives CASFHPGTGGTGELFF. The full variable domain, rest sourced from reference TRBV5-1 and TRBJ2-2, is KAGVTQTPRYLIKTRGQQVTLSCSPISGHRSVSWYQQTPGQGLQFLFEYFSETQRNKGNFPGRFSGRQFSNSRSEMNVSTLELGDSALYLCASFHPGTGGTGELFFGEGSRLTVL.

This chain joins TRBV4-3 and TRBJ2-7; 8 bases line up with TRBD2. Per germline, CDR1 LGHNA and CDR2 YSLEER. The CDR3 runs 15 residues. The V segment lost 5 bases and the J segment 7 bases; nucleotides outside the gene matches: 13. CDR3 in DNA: TGCGCCAGCAGCGATACTAGCGGCTCCCCATCGGAGCAGTACTTC. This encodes CASSDTSGSPSEQYF.

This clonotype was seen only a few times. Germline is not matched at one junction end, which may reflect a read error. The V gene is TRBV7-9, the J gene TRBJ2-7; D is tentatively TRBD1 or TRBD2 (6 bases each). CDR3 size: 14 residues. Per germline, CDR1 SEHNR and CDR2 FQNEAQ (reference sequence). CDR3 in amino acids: CAGSLGGGSTEQYF. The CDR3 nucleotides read TGTGCCGGCAGCTTAGGAGGGGGGAGCACCGAGCAGTACTTC.

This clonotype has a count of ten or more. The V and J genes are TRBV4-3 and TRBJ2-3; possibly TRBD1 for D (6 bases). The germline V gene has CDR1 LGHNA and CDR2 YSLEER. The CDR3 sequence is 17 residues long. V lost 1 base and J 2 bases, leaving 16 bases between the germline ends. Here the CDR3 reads CASSQVQGRGYTDTQYF. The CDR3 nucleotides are TGCGCCAGCAGCCAAGTACAGGGTCGGGGCTACACAGATACGCAGTATTTT.

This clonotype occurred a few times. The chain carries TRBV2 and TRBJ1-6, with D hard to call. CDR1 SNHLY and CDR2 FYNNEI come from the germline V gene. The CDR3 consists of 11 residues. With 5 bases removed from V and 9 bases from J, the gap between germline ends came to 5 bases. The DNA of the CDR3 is TGTGCCAGCAGTACAGTTTCACCCCTCCACTTT. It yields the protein CASSTVSPLHF.

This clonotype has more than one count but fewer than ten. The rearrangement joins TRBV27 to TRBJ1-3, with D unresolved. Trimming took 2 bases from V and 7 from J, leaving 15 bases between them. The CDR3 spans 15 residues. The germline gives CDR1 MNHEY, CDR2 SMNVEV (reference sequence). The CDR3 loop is CASSLRLGNRNTIYF. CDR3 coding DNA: TGTGCCAGCAGTTTACGGTTGGGAAATCGGAACACCATATATTTT.

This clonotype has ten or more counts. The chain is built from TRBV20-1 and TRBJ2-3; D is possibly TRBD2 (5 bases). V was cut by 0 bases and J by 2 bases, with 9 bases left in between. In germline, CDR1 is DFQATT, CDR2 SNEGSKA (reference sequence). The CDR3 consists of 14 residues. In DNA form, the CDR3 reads TGCAGTGCTAGAGATGCGAGGGACACAGATACGCAGTATTTT. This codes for CSARDARDTDTQYF.

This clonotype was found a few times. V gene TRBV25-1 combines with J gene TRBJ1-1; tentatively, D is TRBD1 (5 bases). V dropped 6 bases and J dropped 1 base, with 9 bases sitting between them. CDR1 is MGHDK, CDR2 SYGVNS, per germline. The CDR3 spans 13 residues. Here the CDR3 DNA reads TGTGCCAGCAGGAAGACAGAGAACACTGAAGCTTTCTTT. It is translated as CASRKTENTEAFF.

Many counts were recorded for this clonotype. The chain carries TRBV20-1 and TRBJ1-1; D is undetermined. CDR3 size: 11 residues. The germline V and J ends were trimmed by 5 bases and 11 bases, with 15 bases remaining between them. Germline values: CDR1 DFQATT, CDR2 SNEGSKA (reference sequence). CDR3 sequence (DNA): TGCAGTGCTCCGGACGGCCCCGTGGCTTTCTTT. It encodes CSAPDGPVAFF.

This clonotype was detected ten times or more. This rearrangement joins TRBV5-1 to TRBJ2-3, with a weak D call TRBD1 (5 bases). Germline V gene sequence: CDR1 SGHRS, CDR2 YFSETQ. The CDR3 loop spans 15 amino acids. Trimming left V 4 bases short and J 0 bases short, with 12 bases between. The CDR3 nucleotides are TGCGCCAGCAGCCCCGAAGGGGTCAGCACAGATACGCAGTATTTT. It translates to CASSPEGVSTDTQYF.

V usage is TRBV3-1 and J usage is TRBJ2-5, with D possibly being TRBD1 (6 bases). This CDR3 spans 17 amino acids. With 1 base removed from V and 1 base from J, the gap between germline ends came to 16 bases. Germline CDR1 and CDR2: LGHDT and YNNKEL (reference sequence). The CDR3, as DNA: TGTGCCAGCAGCCAAGGGTTAGGGGGAATTGGCCAAGAGACCCAGTACTTC. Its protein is CASSQGLGGIGQETQYF.

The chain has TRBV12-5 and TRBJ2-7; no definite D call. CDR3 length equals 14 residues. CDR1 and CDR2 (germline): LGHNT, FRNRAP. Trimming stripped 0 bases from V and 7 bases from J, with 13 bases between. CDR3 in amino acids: CASGLVTHPGEQYF. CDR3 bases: TGTGCTAGTGGTTTGGTAACCCACCCCGGGGAGCAGTACTTC.

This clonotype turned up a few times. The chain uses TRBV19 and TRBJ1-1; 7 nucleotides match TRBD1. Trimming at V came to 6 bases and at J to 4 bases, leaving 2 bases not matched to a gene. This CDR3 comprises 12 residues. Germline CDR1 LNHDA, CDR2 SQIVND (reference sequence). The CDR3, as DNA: TGTGCCAGTAGAGAGGGGGCCACTGAAGCTTTCTTT. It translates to CASREGATEAFF.

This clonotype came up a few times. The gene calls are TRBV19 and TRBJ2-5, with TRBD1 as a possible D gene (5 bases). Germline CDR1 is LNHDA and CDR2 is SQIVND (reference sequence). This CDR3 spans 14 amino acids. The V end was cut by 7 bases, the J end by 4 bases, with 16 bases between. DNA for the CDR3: TGTGCCAGTATGGAGACAGAGTCGGGAGAGACCCAGTACTTC. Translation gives CASMETESGETQYF.